This TCR beta chain derives from a study of T cells in Graves' hyperthyroidism and ophthalmopathy. General observations from the study: In the analysis, a 13 V-J model separated ophthalmopathy from stable hyperthyroidism.

Regarding this clonotype: Antigen specificity is unknown.

Stable Graves' hyperthyroidism meant no ophthalmopathy progression within 18 months. The germline V gene has CDR1 SQVTM and CDR2 ANQGSEA. This CDR3 is 16 amino acids long. With 3 bases clipped from V and 8 bases from J, the junction kept 11 bases outside the gene matches. Amplification targeted TCR beta CDR3 regions from RNA transcripts. TCR CDR3 regions were first amplified by RT-PCR with HTBI primers. MiXCR, run by TCRdb on the multiplex PCR reads, gives a single entry per CDR3 protein. The profile shows 350,000 or so distinct CDR3 sequences, 21% of them singletons. The material sequenced was blood. The rearrangement uses TRBV29-1 and TRBJ2-1; TRBD1 agrees at 12 bases. The sequence was obtained from a woman in her forties or fifties with Graves' hyperthyroidism. The CDR3 DNA reads as TGCAGCGTTGACGGTCGTTGGGGACAGGGGGCCGATGAGCAGTTCTTC. Protein product: CSVDGRWGQGADEQFF.